The 21 T cell receptor beta chains below were found in one sample sequenced in a study of human T cells and chemical hapten exposure. TCRdb called the RACE reads again in MiXCR, with one record for every CDR3 protein. The profile covers approximately 350,000 distinct CDR3 sequences, with around 7% appearing a single time and 8% to 9% taken by the ten largest. Specified time point: patch test 1, 2 weeks after DPC sensitization. Treatment given: therapeutic diphenylcyclopropenone sensitization with weekly scalp DPC. Material: whole blood, obtained in connection with sensitization to the hapten diphenylcyclopropenone (DPC). The source of these receptors is a young woman with alopecia areata. Some clones in this sample may be carry-over from other donors' samples.

The chain carries TRBV7-2 and TRBJ1-4; D is perhaps TRBD1 (6 bases). V gave up 1 base and J gave up 14 bases, with 26 bases separating them. The CDR3 loop spans 17 amino acids. The V gene's germline CDR1 is SGHTA and CDR2 FQGNSA. The CDR3 DNA is TGTGCCAGCAGCTTAGTTTCAGGGAGGTCCTTAGAAAGGGGGCTGTTTTTT. Its translation: CASSLVSGRSLERGLFF.

The table lists this clonotype with many counts. The chain recombines TRBV27 with TRBJ2-7; possibly TRBD1 or TRBD2 for D (5 bases each). Between the trimmed V and J ends, which lost 4 bases and 0 bases, there was a span of 13 bases. There are 15 residues in the CDR3. Germline assignment: CDR1 MNHEY and CDR2 SMNVEV (reference sequence). Here the CDR3 DNA reads TGTGCCAGCAGTTCTTTGGGGGAGAACTCCTACGAGCAGTACTTC. Protein product: CASSSLGENSYEQYF.

This clonotype was seen ten or more times. The chain recombines TRBV6-1 with TRBJ2-5; no reliable D call. Germline V gene sequence: CDR1 MNHNS, CDR2 SASEGT. The V gene lost 4 bases and the J gene lost 5 bases, with 11 bases spanning the gap. The CDR3 loop spans 13 amino acids. The CDR3 sequence is CASSAGSLETQYF. CDR3 bases: TGTGCCAGCAGTGCTGGTAGCCTGGAGACCCAGTACTTC.

This clonotype was recorded at least ten times. The chain joins TRBV4-1 to TRBJ2-3, with D perhaps matching TRBD1 or TRBD2 (5 bases each). V was trimmed by 7 bases and J by 8 bases, leaving 22 bases between them. From germline, CDR1 is MGHRA and CDR2 YSYEKL. The CDR3 extends over 15 amino acids. The CDR3 DNA reads as TGCGCCAGCAAGGTTCCGGGACGTAATCAAGGTACGCAGTATTTT. Translation: CASKVPGRNQGTQYF.

CDR3 coding DNA: TGCAGCGCTGGACAGAGCAATCAGCCCCAGCATTTT. Its protein product is CSAGQSNQPQHF. The chain recombines TRBV29-1 with TRBJ1-5; possibly TRBD1 for D (6 bases). Between the trimmed V and J ends, which lost 7 bases and 1 base, there was a span of 8 bases. CDR1 and CDR2 from the germline V gene are SQVTM and ANQGSEA. The length of the CDR3 is 12 residues.

V gene TRBV6-1 combines with J gene TRBJ1-5; D unresolved. V shed 1 base and J shed 0 bases, with 13 bases lying between them. Germline V gene lookup returns CDR1 MNHNS and CDR2 SASEGT. This CDR3 region has 17 residues. The CDR3 here is CASSEVDNMYSNQPQHF. In DNA, the CDR3 is TGTGCCAGCAGTGAAGTCGACAACATGTATAGCAATCAGCCCCAGCATTTT.

This clonotype was detected ten times or more. The chain joins TRBV6-4 to TRBJ2-3, with 7 bases matching TRBD2. The CDR3 consists of 14 residues. Germline V lookup: CDR1 MRHNA, CDR2 SNTAGT. The J segment lost 3 bases and the V segment lost 3 bases, leaving 3 bases of the junction unmatched. The CDR3 bases are TGTGCCAGCAGTGAAAGCGGGGAGACAGATACGCAGTATTTT. Translation gives CASSESGETDTQYF.

This clonotype was seen a few times. This chain uses TRBV7-9 with TRBJ2-2, with 9 bases that match TRBD1. V trimming: 5 bases; J trimming: 5 bases; junction bases outside the gene matches: 9. The germline CDR1 and CDR2 sequences are SEHNR and FQNEAQ (reference sequence). This CDR3 is built from 16 residues. CDR3 region: CASSITGTGITGELFF. The CDR3 DNA follows: TGTGCCAGCAGCATTACCGGGACAGGGATTACCGGGGAGCTGTTTTTT. Full variable domain (remainder filled in from reference TRBV7-9 and TRBJ2-2): DTGVSQNPRHKITKRGQNVTFRCDPISEHNRLYWYRQTLGQGPEFLTYFQNEAQLEKSRLLSDRFSAERPKGSFSTLEIQRTEQGDSAMYLCASSITGTGITGELFFGEGSRLTVL.

The chain couples TRBV6-6 to TRBJ1-2; TRBD1 might be the D (5 bases). The CDR3 is made up of 13 amino acids. Germline V CDR1 and CDR2: MNHNY, SVGAGI (reference sequence). Trimming left V 8 bases short and J 8 bases short, with 18 bases between. CDR3 sequence (DNA): TGTGCCAGCTCCCCCCCATCTCAGGGAGGCTACACCTTC. This gives the protein CASSPPSQGGYTF.

V is TRBV20-1 and J is TRBJ2-3, with 12 bases lining up with TRBD2. Per germline, CDR1 DFQATT and CDR2 SNEGSKA (reference sequence). This CDR3 comprises 14 residues. V gave up 6 bases and J gave up 2 bases; unmatched junction bases: 3. As DNA, the CDR3 is TGCAGTGCATCTAGCGGGGGGGTCACAGATACGCAGTATTTT. Residues: CSASSGGVTDTQYF.

The genes are TRBV7-2 and TRBJ1-2; 8 bases agree with TRBD1. CDR1 is SGHTA and CDR2 is FQGNSA in the germline V gene. After removal of 5 bases from V and 3 bases from J, the junction contained 8 bases not matched to a gene. The CDR3 consists of 15 residues. Written as DNA, the CDR3 is TGTGCCAGCAGCCCGTTGGCAGGGGGCCACTATGGCTACACCTTC. Translation gives CASSPLAGGHYGYTF.

The rearrangement uses TRBV12-3 or TRBV12-4 and TRBJ1-5; 8 nucleotides match TRBD1. The CDR3 covers 12 residues. Trimming took 6 bases from V and 8 from J; bases not matched to a gene: 3. The CDR3 protein is CASRTGAEPQHF. DNA for the CDR3: TGTGCCAGCAGGACAGGGGCAGAGCCCCAGCATTTT.

This clonotype has just a few counts. This chain connects TRBV7-2 to TRBJ2-3; D not certain. The germline V gene encodes CDR1 SGHTA and CDR2 FQGNSA. The CDR3 length is 17 residues. V shed 1 base and J shed 0 bases, with 14 bases lying between them. DNA of the CDR3: TGTGCCAGCAGCTTAGTTCTTGGCAGCCCTAGCACAGATACGCAGTATTTT. It yields the protein CASSLVLGSPSTDTQYF.

There are many counts of this clonotype. V and J are TRBV7-2 and TRBJ2-1, with D unresolved. Germline-derived CDR1 and CDR2 are SGHTA and FQGNSA. V was clipped by 4 bases and J by 7 bases, with 11 bases between them. The length of the CDR3 is 13 residues. CDR3 sequence: CASSSQTRNEQFF. The CDR3 nucleotides read TGTGCCAGCAGCTCCCAGACCCGGAATGAGCAGTTCTTC. Variable domain in full (rest from reference TRBV7-2 and TRBJ2-1): GAGVSQSPSNKVTEKGKDVELRCDPISGHTALYWYRQSLGQGLEFLIYFQGNSAPDKSGLPSDRFSAERTGGSVSTLTIQRTQQEDSAVYLCASSSQTRNEQFFGPGTRLTVL.

In this sample, this clonotype turned up a few times. This sequence joins TRBV12-3 or TRBV12-4 and TRBJ2-7; TRBD2 agrees at 11 bases. Trimming cost V 6 bases and J 7 bases; bases outside gene matches: 8. CDR3 size: 14 residues. For the CDR3, the DNA is TGTGCCAGCAGCTTACCGGGACTAGCGGAAGAGCAGTACTTC. It codes for CASSLPGLAEEQYF.

The chain joins TRBV25-1 to TRBJ1-6; D gene ambiguous. V was shortened by 3 bases and J by 0 bases, with 9 bases between the two germline ends. This CDR3 is 16 amino acids long. Germline CDR1 is MGHDK and CDR2 is SYGVNS. The DNA of the CDR3 is TGTGCCAGCAGTGACGGTATAAGCTCCTATAATTCACCCCTCCACTTT. Encoded protein: CASSDGISSYNSPLHF. The variable domain in full, completed from reference TRBV25-1 and TRBJ1-6, reads EADIYQTPRYLVIGTGKKITLECSQTMGHDKMYWYQQDPGMELHLIHYSYGVNSTEKGDLSSESTVSRIRTEHFPLTLESARPSHTSQYLCASSDGISSYNSPLHFGNGTRLTVT.

This clonotype was detected a few times. The CDR3 spells CASSWDEYGYTF. The CDR3 nucleotides read TGTGCCAGCAGTTGGGACGAGTATGGCTACACCTTC. V and J are TRBV6-2 or TRBV6-3 and TRBJ1-2, with D possibly matching TRBD1 (5 bases). Germline V gene data show CDR1 as MNHEY and CDR2 as SVGEGT. The CDR3 totals 12 residues. Trimming stripped 4 bases from V and 5 bases from J, with 8 bases between.

This clonotype has just a few counts. The chain combines TRBV6-2 or TRBV6-3 with TRBJ1-6, with 7 bases that match TRBD1. Germline assignment: CDR1 MNHEY and CDR2 SVGEGT. There are 14 residues in the CDR3. J was trimmed by 7 bases and V by 7 bases; bases with no gene match: 7. CDR3 amino acids: CASTIGTANSPLHF. Written as DNA, the CDR3 is TGTGCCAGCACCATTGGGACAGCAAATTCACCCCTCCACTTT.

At least ten counts were recorded for this clonotype. The chain carries TRBV29-1 and TRBJ2-3; no reliable D call. CDR1 is SQVTM, CDR2 ANQGSEA, per germline. Trimming left V 7 bases short and J 2 bases short, with 10 bases between. This CDR3 is built from 12 residues. The CDR3 DNA is TGCAGCGCGGACGGTACCACAGATACGCAGTATTTT. This codes for CSADGTTDTQYF.

This clonotype has just a few counts. The J gene is TRBJ1-2, the V gene TRBV27; 8 bases agree with TRBD1. Germline CDR1 reads MNHEY; CDR2 reads SMNVEV (reference sequence). This CDR3 comprises 16 residues. Trimming took 4 bases from V and 4 from J; bases not matched to a gene: 11. CDR3 loop: CASSSTLQGESYGYTF. Written as DNA, the CDR3 is TGTGCCAGCAGTTCAACCCTACAGGGGGAGAGCTATGGCTACACCTTC.

In this sample, this clonotype turned up a few times. This sequence joins TRBV12-3 or TRBV12-4 and TRBJ2-5; D is ambiguous. The CDR3 has 14 residues. Trimming stripped 7 bases from V and 5 bases from J, with 17 bases between. The CDR3 sequence is CASTTGRTFETQYF. The CDR3 bases are TGTGCCAGCACCACGGGCAGGACGTTTGAGACCCAGTACTTC.